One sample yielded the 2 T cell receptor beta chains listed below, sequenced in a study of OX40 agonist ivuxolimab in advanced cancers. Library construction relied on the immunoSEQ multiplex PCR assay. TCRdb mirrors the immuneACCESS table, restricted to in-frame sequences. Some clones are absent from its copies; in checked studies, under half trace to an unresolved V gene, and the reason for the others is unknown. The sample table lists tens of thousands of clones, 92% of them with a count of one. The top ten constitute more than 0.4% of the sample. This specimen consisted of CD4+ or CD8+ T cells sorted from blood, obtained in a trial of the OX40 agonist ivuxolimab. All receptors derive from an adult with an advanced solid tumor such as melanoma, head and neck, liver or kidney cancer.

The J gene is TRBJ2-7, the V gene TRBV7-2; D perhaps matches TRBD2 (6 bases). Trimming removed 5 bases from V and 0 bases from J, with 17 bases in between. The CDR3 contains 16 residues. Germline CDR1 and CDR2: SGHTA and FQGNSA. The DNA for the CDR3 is TGTGCCAGCAGCGAAAAGGCTGCGGGGCTCTCCTACGAGCAGTACTTC. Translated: CASSEKAAGLSYEQYF.

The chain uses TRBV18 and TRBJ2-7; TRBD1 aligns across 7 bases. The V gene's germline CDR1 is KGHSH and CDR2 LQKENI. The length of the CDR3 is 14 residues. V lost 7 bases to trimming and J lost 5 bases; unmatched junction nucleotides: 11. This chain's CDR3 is CASLTGRQSDEQYF. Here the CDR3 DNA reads TGTGCCAGCTTGACAGGGAGACAGTCGGACGAGCAGTACTTC. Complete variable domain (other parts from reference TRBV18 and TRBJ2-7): NAGVMQNPRHLVRRRGQEARLRCSPMKGHSHVYWYRQLPEEGLKFMVYLQKENIIDESGMPKERFSAEFPKEGPSILRIQQVVRGDSAAYFCASLTGRQSDEQYFGPGTRLTVT.